This T cell receptor beta chain is from a study of blood T cell repertoires in COVID-19. About the research overall: The samples span acute and convalescent COVID-19 from the United States, Italy and Spain.

Using immunoSEQ multiplex PCR, the repertoire was profiled, and TCRdb retains in-frame clones only, with some absent. The table has 150,000 to 200,000 clones, around 76% seen once. The CDR3 consists of 14 residues. The germline V and J ends were trimmed by 6 bases and 2 bases, with 13 bases remaining between them. Looked up from germline, CDR1 is MNHEY and CDR2 is SVGAGI. The gene calls are TRBV6-5 and TRBJ1-1, with D tentatively TRBD1 (6 bases). Sequenced sample: PBMCs or T cells enriched from blood (not recorded which). The clonotype comes from a woman aged 45-60 years with acute COVID-19. CDR3 DNA: TGTGCCAGCAGACAGTGGACAGACAACACTGAAGCTTTCTTT. This translates into CASRQWTDNTEAFF.